A single sample is the source of the 10 T cell receptor beta chains below, sequenced in a study of T cells in Graves' hyperthyroidism and ophthalmopathy. Amplification targeted TCR beta CDR3 regions from RNA transcripts. The study used the HTBI primer set for a first-round RT-PCR of the TCR CDR3. TCRdb itself ran the multiplex PCR reads through MiXCR, one entry per CDR3 protein. The sample includes some 530,000 distinct CDR3 sequences, 22% of them seen just once. The sequencing sample was made of blood. The receptor set was obtained from a woman between 65 and 79 years old with Graves' ophthalmopathy.

This clonotype was seen many times. V is TRBV28 and J is TRBJ2-7; 7 nucleotides match TRBD1. V dropped 3 bases and J dropped 2; count of bases not matched to a gene: 7. The CDR3 sequence is 15 residues long. Per germline, CDR1 MDHEN and CDR2 SYDVKM. CDR3 loop: CASSFPRGLTYEQYF. CDR3 coding DNA: TGTGCCAGCAGTTTCCCGAGGGGGCTAACCTACGAGCAGTACTTC.

The rearrangement uses TRBV5-1 and TRBJ2-3, with D maybe TRBD2 (6 bases). Germline CDR1 reads SGHRS; CDR2 reads YFSETQ. This CDR3 region has 16 residues. V shed 4 bases and J shed 0 bases, with 15 bases lying between them. CDR3 sequence reads: CASSLGTGTSTDTQYF. For the CDR3, the DNA is TGCGCCAGCAGCCTCGGGACTGGTACTAGCACAGATACGCAGTATTTT.

This clonotype was counted a few times. The chain couples TRBV12-5 to TRBJ2-7; 7 positions agree with TRBD2. The junction had 17 bases not matched to a gene; V was cut back by 6 bases and J by 6 bases. Germline V CDR1 and CDR2: LGHNT, FRNRAP. CDR3 size: 16 residues. The CDR3 DNA is TGTGCTAGTGGACCTCCCAGCGGGACCTCTCGGGTCGAGCAGTACTTC. This gives the protein CASGPPSGTSRVEQYF.

This clonotype was recorded at least ten times. This chain links TRBV5-1 with TRBJ1-3; possibly TRBD1 for D (6 bases). The CDR3 is made up of 16 amino acids. CDR1 SGHRS and CDR2 YFSETQ come from the germline V gene. V lost 2 bases, J lost 0 bases, and 12 bases lay in between. CDR3 bases: TGCGCCAGCAGCTTAACCGGGACAACCTCTGGAAACACCATATATTTT. Translation: CASSLTGTTSGNTIYF. Based on the CDR3 plus reference TRBV5-1 and TRBJ1-3, the full variable domain is KAGVTQTPRYLIKTRGQQVTLSCSPISGHRSVSWYQQTPGQGLQFLFEYFSETQRNKGNFPGRFSGRQFSNSRSEMNVSTLELGDSALYLCASSLTGTTSGNTIYFGEGSWLTVV.

This clonotype was detected only a few times. The chain couples TRBV30 to TRBJ2-1, with TRBD1 as a possible D gene (5 bases). The V end was cut by 3 bases, the J end by 2 bases, with 11 bases between. The CDR3 is 14 amino acids. Germline CDR1 and CDR2: GTSNPN and SVGIG (reference sequence). CDR3 residues: CAWRSRQTYNEQFF. CDR3 coding DNA: TGTGCCTGGAGATCGAGACAGACCTACAATGAGCAGTTCTTC.

This clonotype was picked up a small number of times. The chain carries TRBV3-1 and TRBJ2-7; D is perhaps TRBD1 or TRBD2 (5 bases each). In germline, CDR1 is LGHDT, CDR2 YNNKEL (reference sequence). The CDR3 has 14 amino acids. Trimming stripped 7 bases from V and 2 bases from J, with 15 bases between. The chain's CDR3 is CASNPHGGAYEQYF. The CDR3, as DNA: TGTGCCAGCAATCCCCATGGGGGAGCCTACGAGCAGTACTTC.

This clonotype was observed a few times. The genes are TRBV20-1 and TRBJ2-1; the D is unclear. Trimming cost V 0 bases and J 8 bases, with 8 bases left between them. The germline gives CDR1 DFQATT, CDR2 SNEGSKA (reference sequence). The CDR3 runs 12 residues. The CDR3 reads CSARDKPHEQFF. CDR3 coding DNA: TGCAGTGCTAGAGATAAGCCCCATGAGCAGTTCTTC.

This sequence joins TRBV5-1 and TRBJ2-1; no clear D gene. From germline, CDR1 is SGHRS and CDR2 YFSETQ. The V gene lost 5 bases and the J gene lost 1 base, with 13 bases spanning the gap. There are 15 residues in the CDR3. The CDR3 reads CASRVGRPSYNEQFF. CDR3 DNA sequence: TGCGCCAGCAGGGTAGGTAGGCCTTCCTACAATGAGCAGTTCTTC.

This clonotype has ten or more counts. The rearrangement joins TRBV7-2 to TRBJ2-3; the D call may be TRBD1 or TRBD2 (5 bases each). V lost 10 bases and J lost 2, with 25 bases in between. CDR1 and CDR2 (germline): SGHTA, FQGNSA. The CDR3 spans 17 residues. CDR3: CATTSWGASSLTDTQYF. The CDR3 coding sequence is TGTGCCACCACCTCGTGGGGCGCTAGCAGTCTCACAGATACGCAGTATTTT.

This clonotype was recorded at least ten times. J is TRBJ1-2 and V is TRBV10-3; D ambiguous. The CDR3 extends over 14 amino acids. V lost 3 bases, J lost 8 bases, and 16 bases lay in between. CDR1 ENHRY and CDR2 SYGVKD come from the germline V gene. The CDR3 region has the DNA TGTGCCATCAGTGACCCTACCCGATCCGGGGGCTACACCTTC. Amino acids: CAISDPTRSGGYTF.